The next 3 T cell receptor beta chains were all read from a single sample in a study of blood T cell dynamics during melanoma immunotherapy. Assay: immunoSEQ multiplex PCR; the TCRdb copy retains only in-frame clones and omits some. The sample gives 17,000 or so clones, 83% of which show up once; 7.6% is in the top ten. The time point was: pre-treatment baseline. Sequenced here: blood, sampled from a patient treated with checkpoint blockade. These receptors came from a human donor with melanoma.

V and J are TRBV27 and TRBJ2-2; D gene uncertain. The CDR3 has 15 residues. V was cut by 4 bases and J by 2 bases, with 11 bases left in between. Germline V gene lookup returns CDR1 MNHEY and CDR2 SMNVEV (reference sequence). CDR3 protein: CASSSLDENTGELFF. The CDR3 DNA reads as TGTGCCAGCAGTTCACTGGACGAAAACACCGGGGAGCTGTTTTTT.

The sample holds one count of this clone. J is TRBJ2-7 and V is TRBV2; TRBD1 matches at 12 bases. The CDR3 totals 14 residues. The germline gives CDR1 SNHLY, CDR2 FYNNEI. V lost 6 bases to trimming and J lost 5 bases; unmatched junction nucleotides: 5. The CDR3 region is CASRGQGARHEQYF. The CDR3 coding sequence is TGTGCCAGCAGGGGACAGGGGGCGCGGCACGAGCAGTACTTC.

The rearrangement joins TRBV13 to TRBJ2-1; 9 positions match TRBD1. Germline V gives CDR1 PRHDT, CDR2 FYEKMQ (reference sequence). The length of the CDR3 is 12 residues. Losses at the gene ends were 5 bases for V and 10 bases for J; bases not matched to a gene: 3. This CDR3 reads CASSTDRGEQFF. For the CDR3, the DNA is TGTGCCAGCAGCACAGACAGGGGGGAGCAGTTCTTC.